A single T cell receptor (beta chain) is shown here with its context. Antigen unknown. 60 Vbeta and 13 Jbeta primers were used in PCR. Only in-frame clones appear in the TCRdb table, and some are missing; sequencing was by immunoSEQ multiplex PCR. The sample holds 130,000 or so clones; around 72% are singletons and the top ten take approximately 9.6%. This entry is derived from a study of cytomegalovirus exposure and HLA in healthy donors. Across the whole study: An earlier analysis identified 120 million or so unique TCR beta sequences in approximately 190 million T cells. Study conclusions and caveats: Being indistinguishable, some V segments were excluded, TRBV6-2 and TRBV6-3 among them.

CDR3 length: 13 amino acids. Per the germline V gene, CDR1 is MNHNS and CDR2 is SASEGT. The V segment lost 4 bases and the J segment 2 bases; nucleotides outside the gene matches: 0. The clonotype originates from a woman between 45 and 65 years old in good health and CMV-seropositive. Material for sequencing was PBMCs. This rearrangement joins TRBV6-1 to TRBJ2-7; 9 bases align to TRBD1. The CDR3 here is CASSGDRAYEQYF. CDR3 nucleotides: TGTGCCAGCAGTGGGGACAGGGCCTACGAGCAGTACTTC.